The subject of this entry is one T cell receptor beta chain. Its matching antigen is unknown. Using its own MiXCR run on the 5' RACE reads, TCRdb lists one record per CDR3 protein. This table has 110,000 or so distinct CDR3 sequences, under 14% appearing once. Germline values: CDR1 ENHRY, CDR2 SYGVKD. CDR3 length: 12 amino acids. Trimming cost V 6 bases and J 9 bases, with 9 bases left between them. This sample was included in a study of spatial heterogeneity in lung cancer. Study context: Researchers sequenced follow-up PBMC samples if they had them, and these came a median of about 22 months after resection.

Whole-study results and caveats: Resection saw ubiquitous expanded tumor TCRs appear in blood more than follow-up did.

Time point given: blood at routine non-recurrence follow-up after resection. The genes are TRBV10-3 and TRBJ1-6; D call uncertain. Sample: PBMCs, taken at follow-up. This clonotype was sampled from a female donor with early-stage non-small cell lung cancer. In nucleotides, the CDR3 is TGTGCCATCAGGATGACCGGTTCACCCCTCCACTTT. Protein: CAIRMTGSPLHF.